This T cell receptor beta chain was sequenced during a study of Tregs in tolerant kidney transplant recipients. Study findings and constraints: Findings come from small patient numbers and require larger validation.

Clones were read by immunoSEQ multiplex PCR, and TCRdb kept only the in-frame ones, dropping some. In the table there are about 240,000 clones, approximately 83% of which are singletons. Turning to this clone: Its antigen is still unknown.

The CDR3 sequence is 14 residues long. Germline lookup yields CDR1 SGHRS and CDR2 YFSETQ. V lost 3 bases and J 5 bases, leaving 11 bases between the germline ends. Unstimulated regulatory T cells (CD4+CD25+CD127-), CD4+CD25- non-regulatory cells, CD4 and CD8 cells were FACS-sorted from thawed PBMCs. Sequenced material: CD4+ T cells from blood. V is TRBV5-1 and J is TRBJ1-4; no firm D call. The TCR sequence derives from a human donor in good health. The CDR3 DNA is TGCGCCAGCAGCTCCGGGGAACAGAATGAAAAACTGTTTTTT. Translation: CASSSGEQNEKLFF.